The source of this T cell receptor beta chain is a study of T cell responses to AZD1222 COVID-19 vaccine. The data were produced by immunoSEQ multiplex PCR, yet TCRdb's version contains in-frame clones alone and is incomplete. The data show 90,000 to 150,000 clones, with about 86% seen just once and approximately 18% held by the top ten. Per the germline V gene, CDR1 is MNHNS and CDR2 is SASEGT. V was pared by 4 bases and J by 0 bases, with 8 bases of the junction left unmatched. The CDR3 spans 17 residues. Overall study findings and caveats: Sampled repertoires all dated from after the peak T cell response. Clonal diversity may have been underestimated in mostly white British donors. Per reports, nearly half of all spike-specific TCRs target regions that are unmutated in variants.

This clone was recorded a few times. Antigen specificity is unknown. The chain links TRBV6-1 to TRBJ1-3, with 8 bases fitting TRBD1. The sequence derives from an adult who received the AZD1222 COVID-19 vaccine. This specimen was peripheral blood, taken 28 days after the second AZD1222 dose. The CDR3 DNA sequence: TGTGCCAGCAGTGTATACCGGGACAGGTCCTCTGGAAACACCATATATTTT. Its translation: CASSVYRDRSSGNTIYF.